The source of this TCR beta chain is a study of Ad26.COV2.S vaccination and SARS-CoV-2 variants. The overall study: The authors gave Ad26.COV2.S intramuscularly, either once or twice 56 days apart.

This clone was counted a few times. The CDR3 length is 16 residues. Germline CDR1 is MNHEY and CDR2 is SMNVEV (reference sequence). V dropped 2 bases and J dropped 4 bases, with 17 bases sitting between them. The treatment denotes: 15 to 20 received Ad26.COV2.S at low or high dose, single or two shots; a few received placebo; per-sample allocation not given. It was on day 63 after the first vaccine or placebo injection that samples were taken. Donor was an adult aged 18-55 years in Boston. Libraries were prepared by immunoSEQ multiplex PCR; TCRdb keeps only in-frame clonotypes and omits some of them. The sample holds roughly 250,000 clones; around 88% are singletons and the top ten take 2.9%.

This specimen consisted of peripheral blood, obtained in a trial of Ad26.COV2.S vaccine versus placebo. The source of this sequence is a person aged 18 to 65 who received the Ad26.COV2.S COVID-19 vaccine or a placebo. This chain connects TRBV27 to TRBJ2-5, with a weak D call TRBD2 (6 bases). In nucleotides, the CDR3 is TGTGCCAGCAGTTTACAGGGCGGTTTGGGAGGAGAGACCCAGTACTTC. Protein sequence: CASSLQGGLGGETQYF.